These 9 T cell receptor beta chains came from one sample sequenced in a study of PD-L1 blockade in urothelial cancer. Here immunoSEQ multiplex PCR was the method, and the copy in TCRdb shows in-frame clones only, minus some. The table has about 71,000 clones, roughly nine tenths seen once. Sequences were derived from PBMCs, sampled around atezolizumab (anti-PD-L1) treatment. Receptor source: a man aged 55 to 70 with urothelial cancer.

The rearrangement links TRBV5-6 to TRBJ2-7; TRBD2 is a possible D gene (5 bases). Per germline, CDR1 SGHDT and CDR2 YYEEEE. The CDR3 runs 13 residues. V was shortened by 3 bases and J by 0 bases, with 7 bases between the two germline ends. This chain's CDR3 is CASSSGFSYEQYF. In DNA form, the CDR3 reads TGTGCCAGCAGCTCGGGATTCTCCTACGAGCAGTACTTC.

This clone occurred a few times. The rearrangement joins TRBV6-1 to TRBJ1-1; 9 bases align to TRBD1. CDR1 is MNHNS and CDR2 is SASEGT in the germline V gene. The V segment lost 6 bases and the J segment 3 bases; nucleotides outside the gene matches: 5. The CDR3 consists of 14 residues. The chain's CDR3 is CASSPWTGDTEAFF. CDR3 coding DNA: TGTGCCAGCAGCCCCTGGACAGGGGACACTGAAGCTTTCTTT.

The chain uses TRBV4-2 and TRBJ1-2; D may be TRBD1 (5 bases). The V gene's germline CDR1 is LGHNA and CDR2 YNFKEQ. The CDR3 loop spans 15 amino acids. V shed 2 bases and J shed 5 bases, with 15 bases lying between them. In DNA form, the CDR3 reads TGTGCCAGCAGCCAAACAGGCCGGTCCCCTTATGGCTACACCTTC. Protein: CASSQTGRSPYGYTF.

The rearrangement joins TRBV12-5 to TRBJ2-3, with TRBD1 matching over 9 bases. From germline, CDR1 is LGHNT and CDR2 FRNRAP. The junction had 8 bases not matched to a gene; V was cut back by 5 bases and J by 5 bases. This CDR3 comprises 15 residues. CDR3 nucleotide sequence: TGTGCTAGTGGTCTGAGGGGACAGGGTGGAGATACGCAGTATTTT. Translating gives CASGLRGQGGDTQYF.

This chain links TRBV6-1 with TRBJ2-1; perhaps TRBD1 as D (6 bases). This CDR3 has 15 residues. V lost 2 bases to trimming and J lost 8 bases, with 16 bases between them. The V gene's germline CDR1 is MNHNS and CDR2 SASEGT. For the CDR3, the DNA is TGTGCCAGCAGTGAACCGGGACAAGGGCGGTATGAGCAGTTCTTC. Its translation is CASSEPGQGRYEQFF.

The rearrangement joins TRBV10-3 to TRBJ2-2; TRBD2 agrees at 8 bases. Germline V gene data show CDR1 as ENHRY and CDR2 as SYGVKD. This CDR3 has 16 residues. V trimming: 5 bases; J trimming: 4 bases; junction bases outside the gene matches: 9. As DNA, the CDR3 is TGTGCCATCAGTAAATCACGGGGGGGCCTCACCGGGGAGCTGTTTTTT. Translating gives CAISKSRGGLTGELFF.

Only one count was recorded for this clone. In nucleotides, the CDR3 is TGTGCCAGCAGGGGGACTAGGGAATACGAGCAGTACTTC. It translates to CASRGTREYEQYF. The chain recombines TRBV28 with TRBJ2-7; TRBD2 matches at 8 bases. CDR1 MDHEN and CDR2 SYDVKM come from the germline V gene. The length of the CDR3 is 13 residues. V lost 6 bases and J lost 4; bases outside the gene matches: 5.

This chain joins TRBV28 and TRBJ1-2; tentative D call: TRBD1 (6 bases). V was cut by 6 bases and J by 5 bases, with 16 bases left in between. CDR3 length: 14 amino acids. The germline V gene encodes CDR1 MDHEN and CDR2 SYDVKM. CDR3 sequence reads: CASSLRGAYYGYTF. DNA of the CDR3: TGTGCCAGCAGCTTACGGGGGGCTTATTATGGCTACACCTTC.

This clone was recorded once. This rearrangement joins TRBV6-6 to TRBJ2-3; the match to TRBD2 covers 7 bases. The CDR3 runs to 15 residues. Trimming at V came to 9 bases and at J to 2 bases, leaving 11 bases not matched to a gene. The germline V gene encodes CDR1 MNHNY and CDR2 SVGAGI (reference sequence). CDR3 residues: CASSTTGGYTDTQYF. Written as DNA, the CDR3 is TGTGCCAGTAGTACGACGGGAGGATACACAGATACGCAGTATTTT.